This T cell receptor beta chain was identified in a study of T cells in Graves' hyperthyroidism and ophthalmopathy. Trimming pared 3 bases from V and 6 bases from J, leaving 12 bases between. This CDR3 has 13 amino acids. Germline V CDR1 and CDR2: MNHEY, SVGEGT. Hyperthyroidism in the patients, aged 18 to 65, was newly diagnosed and under 2 months in duration. Amplification of TCR beta CDR3 regions used RNA as the template. RT-PCR in the first round (using the HTBI primer set) targeted the TCR CDR3. One entry per CDR3 protein, called by TCRdb with MiXCR from the multiplex PCR reads. Found here are hundreds of thousands of distinct CDR3 sequences, around 14% of them singletons; the top ten hold 20% to 25%.

The clonotype was recovered from a woman between 25 and 40 years old with Graves' hyperthyroidism. Sequencing used blood. This chain links TRBV6-2 or TRBV6-3 with TRBJ2-7; possible D gene TRBD2, 6 bases. CDR3 sequence (DNA): TGTGCCAGCAGTTATACGGGAGCAGGCGAGCAGTACTTC. This translates into CASSYTGAGEQYF.